Shown below are 30 T cell receptor beta chains from a single sample sequenced in a study of glioma-infiltrating T cells. TCR alpha and beta CDR3 regions were amplified from RNA using iRepertoire nested multiplex PCR. One entry per CDR3 protein results from TCRdb running MiXCR on the multiplex PCR reads. The sample holds about 3,300 distinct CDR3 sequences, 65% to 90% seen once. Sequencing was done on a sample of glioma tissue, nonneoplastic brain tissue, or PBMCs (not recorded which). All receptors derive from a human donor with low-grade glioma or glioblastoma, undergoing nonglioma brain surgery, or in good health (not recorded which).

As for this clonotype: An end of the junction does not agree with germline; a read error may underlie this. This beta chain was picked up by a library intended for alpha chains and is off target, so its count carries little meaning. The V gene is TRBV6-2 or TRBV6-3, the J gene TRBJ2-2, with D tentatively TRBD1 or TRBD2 (5 bases each). From germline, CDR1 is MNHEY and CDR2 SVGEGT. There are 12 residues in the CDR3. The CDR3 DNA sequence: TGTGCCAGCAGTTTCTGGTCCGGGGACCTGTTTTTT. Translated: CASSFWSGDLFF.

About this clonotype: As an off-target read in a library built for alpha chains, this beta chain has a frequency of little significance. The V call is TRBV15, the J call TRBJ2-1; D is undetermined. V lost 3 bases and J lost 7, with 7 bases in between. CDR1 is LNHNV, CDR2 YYDKDF, per germline (reference sequence). This CDR3 is 12 amino acids long. The CDR3 region has the DNA TGTGCCACCAGCAGCCTCGGGAATGAGCAGTTCTTC. Translation gives CATSSLGNEQFF.

This clonotype was recorded only once. In a library made to pick up alpha chains, this beta chain is a stray read with a size that means little. V gene TRBV20-1 combines with J gene TRBJ2-4; D unresolved. Germline V gives CDR1 DFQATT, CDR2 SNEGSKA (reference sequence). V lost 3 bases and J 3 bases, leaving 15 bases between the germline ends. This CDR3 has 15 residues. The CDR3 DNA is TGCAGTGCTAGGACTCATGCGATGAGCAAAAACATTCAGTACTTC. It yields the protein CSARTHAMSKNIQYF.

Regarding this clonotype: This beta chain is an unintended read in a library built for alpha chains; its size means little. V is TRBV6-2 or TRBV6-3 and J is TRBJ2-1; D assignment may be TRBD1 or TRBD2 (5 bases each). The germline V gene encodes CDR1 MNHEY and CDR2 SVGEGT. V dropped 2 bases and J dropped 6 bases, with 11 bases sitting between them. The CDR3 extends over 14 amino acids. CDR3 loop: CASSYQGAGNEQFF. As DNA, the CDR3 is TGTGCCAGCAGTTACCAGGGTGCGGGCAATGAGCAGTTCTTC.

As concerns this clonotype: This beta chain is an off-target read within a library intended for alpha chains, so its frequency means little. V and J are TRBV20-1 and TRBJ2-5; 7 bases are a match to TRBD1. V was pared by 0 bases and J by 5 bases, with 12 bases of the junction left unmatched. This CDR3 region has 16 residues. Germline CDR1 and CDR2: DFQATT and SNEGSKA (reference sequence). In DNA, the CDR3 is TGCAGTGCTAGAGATCCGCACGCTACCAGGGGGGAGACCCAGTACTTC. This codes for CSARDPHATRGETQYF.

A note on this clonotype: Because the library targeted alpha chains, this beta chain is an off-target read whose size means little. The chain uses TRBV27 and TRBJ2-7; no clear D. The CDR3 loop spans 15 amino acids. Germline V CDR1 and CDR2: MNHEY, SMNVEV (reference sequence). The V gene lost 2 bases and the J gene lost 1 base, with 12 bases spanning the gap. CDR3 residues: CASSLMLGKSYEQYF. The CDR3, as DNA: TGTGCCAGCAGTTTAATGCTAGGGAAGTCCTACGAGCAGTACTTC.

To note about this clonotype: Because the library targeted alpha chains, this beta chain is an off-target read whose size means little. The genes are TRBV2 and TRBJ2-1; TRBD1 agrees at 7 bases. The J segment lost 3 bases and the V segment lost 7 bases, leaving 15 bases of the junction unmatched. The CDR3 covers 17 residues. Per the germline V gene, CDR1 is SNHLY and CDR2 is FYNNEI. The CDR3 protein is CASIPFRDSPHYNEQFF. Written as DNA, the CDR3 is TGTGCCAGCATTCCTTTCCGGGACAGTCCCCACTACAATGAGCAGTTCTTC.

On this clonotype itself: This beta chain is an off-target read within a library intended for alpha chains, so its frequency means little. The DNA of the CDR3 is TGTGCCAGCAGTTCATCCGGGCCACAAGAGACCCAGTACTTC. It codes for CASSSSGPQETQYF. The chain employs TRBV12-3 or TRBV12-4 and TRBJ2-5; D unclear. Trimming pared 4 bases from V and 2 bases from J, leaving 11 bases between. The CDR3 has 14 amino acids.

This clonotype was detected only a few times. Being off target in a library aimed at alpha chains, this beta chain has a size of little meaning. The gene calls are TRBV20-1 and TRBJ1-1; D not resolved. The ends were cut back, 3 bases at V and 2 bases at J, with 13 bases in the middle. The germline CDR1 and CDR2 sequences are DFQATT and SNEGSKA (reference sequence). This CDR3 has 14 residues. Written as DNA, the CDR3 is TGCAGTGCTAGCAACCTATTGGGCAACACTGAAGCTTTCTTT. Amino acids: CSASNLLGNTEAFF.

In the case of this clonotype: This beta chain is a stray sequence in a library constructed for alpha chains; its clone size is not meaningful. The genes are TRBV27 and TRBJ2-3; possibly TRBD1 or TRBD2 for D (5 bases each). There are 17 residues in the CDR3. The germline V and J ends were trimmed by 5 bases and 5 bases, with 23 bases remaining between them. CDR1 MNHEY and CDR2 SMNVEV come from the germline V gene (reference sequence). CDR3 coding DNA: TGTGCCAGCAGTCGGGGACCGACAGTCCAACTCGGAGATACGCAGTATTTT. It yields the protein CASSRGPTVQLGDTQYF.

As to this clonotype: A library made for alpha chains picked up this beta chain off target, so its size means little. This chain links TRBV27 with TRBJ2-1; D not resolved. The CDR3 has 14 amino acids. From germline, CDR1 is MNHEY and CDR2 SMNVEV (reference sequence). Trimming removed 3 bases from V and 0 bases from J, with 6 bases in between. CDR3 in amino acids: CASSFESSYNEQFF. The DNA of the CDR3 is TGTGCCAGCAGTTTTGAGAGCTCCTACAATGAGCAGTTCTTC.

Notes on this clonotype: With the library built for alpha chains, this beta chain is off target and its frequency is not meaningful. The V and J genes are TRBV6-2 or TRBV6-3 and TRBJ2-6; a possible D gene is TRBD2 (7 bases). The CDR3 has 17 residues. Trimming took 5 bases from V and 0 from J, leaving 14 bases between them. Germline CDR1 and CDR2: MNHEY and SVGEGT. The CDR3, as DNA: TGTGCCAGCAGTCCGCGGGGGCTGAACTCTGGGGCCAACGTCCTGACTTTC. Amino acids: CASSPRGLNSGANVLTF.

This clonotype was observed a single time. Since the library was made to target alpha chains, this beta chain is a stray read and its abundance is not meaningful. The chain is built from TRBV28 and TRBJ2-1; D uncertain. The CDR3 contains 12 residues. V shed 5 bases and J shed 10 bases, with 12 bases lying between them. Germline assignment: CDR1 MDHEN and CDR2 SYDVKM. Here the CDR3 DNA reads TGTGCCAGCAGTCTTGAGTTGCACGAGCAGTTCTTC. This encodes CASSLELHEQFF.

As to this clonotype: Because this beta chain is a stray read in a library intended to capture alpha chains, its abundance should not be given much weight. The chain combines TRBV27 with TRBJ1-2; 11 bases align to TRBD1. Germline V gives CDR1 MNHEY, CDR2 SMNVEV (reference sequence). This CDR3 has 15 residues. Germline trimming cut 4 bases from V and 4 bases from J; bases unmatched to any gene: 5. The CDR3 loop is CASSSSDRGLYGYTF. Here the CDR3 DNA reads TGTGCCAGCAGTTCCTCGGACAGGGGGCTCTATGGCTACACCTTC.

In the case of this clonotype: This beta chain came through as a stray read in a library set up for alpha chains, and its size says little. V is TRBV20-1 and J is TRBJ1-6; D might be TRBD1 (6 bases). Germline loops: CDR1 DFQATT, CDR2 SNEGSKA (reference sequence). With 7 bases removed from V and 2 bases from J, the gap between germline ends came to 21 bases. CDR3 length: 17 amino acids. CDR3 in DNA: TGCAGTGTTCCCACGGGACAAGTTCAAACCTATAATTCACCCCTCCACTTT. This codes for CSVPTGQVQTYNSPLHF.

Note on this clonotype: This beta chain is an unintended read in a library built for alpha chains; its size means little. CDR3 DNA sequence: TGCGCCAGCAGCTCGGACAGTTTGAGCACTGAAGCTTTCTTT. Amino acids: CASSSDSLSTEAFF. This chain joins TRBV5-1 and TRBJ1-1; TRBD1 might be the D (6 bases). The length of the CDR3 is 14 residues. V was cut by 3 bases and J by 4 bases, with 13 bases left in between. The germline gives CDR1 SGHRS, CDR2 YFSETQ.

Concerning this clonotype itself: Being off target in a library aimed at alpha chains, this beta chain has a size of little meaning. The CDR3 DNA follows: TGTGCCAGCAGTTTTGCAGGGGGTGGCTACACCTTC. It codes for CASSFAGGGYTF. The genes are TRBV27 and TRBJ1-2; 7 bases agree with TRBD1. Germline lookup yields CDR1 MNHEY and CDR2 SMNVEV (reference sequence). With V trimmed by 3 bases and J by 7 bases, 2 bases remained unmatched. This CDR3 region has 12 residues.

A word on this clonotype: One end of the junction does not line up with germline, which may come from a read error. This beta chain was picked up by a library intended for alpha chains and is off target, so its count carries little meaning. The rearrangement uses TRBV29-1 and TRBJ1-2; the D gene is possibly TRBD1 (6 bases). Looked up from germline, CDR1 is SQVTM and CDR2 is ANQGSEA. The CDR3 length is 12 residues. This chain's CDR3 is CSVEDPTGRGLF. In DNA, the CDR3 is TGCAGCGTTGAAGATCCAACGGGGCGGGGGCTTTTC.

This clonotype has a single count. The library was prepared for alpha chains; this beta chain is a stray read, so its frequency means little. The chain joins TRBV6-5 to TRBJ1-4; maybe TRBD1 (5 bases). CDR3 length equals 14 residues. Trimming removed 5 bases from V and 7 bases from J, with 14 bases in between. Germline CDR1 MNHEY, CDR2 SVGAGI. Here the CDR3 DNA reads TGTGCCAGCAGTGAAGGGACTACGAGTGAAAAACTGTTTTTT. Amino acid sequence: CASSEGTTSEKLFF.

Turning to this clonotype: This beta chain is a stray sequence in a library constructed for alpha chains; its clone size is not meaningful. CDR3 bases: TGTGCCAGCAGTGATCCTAGCGGGGGGCACACCGGGGAGCTGTTTTTT. Protein sequence: CASSDPSGGHTGELFF. The chain uses TRBV25-1 and TRBJ2-2; 11 nucleotides agree with TRBD2. Germline lookup yields CDR1 MGHDK and CDR2 SYGVNS. V shed 3 bases, J shed 3 bases, and the junction held 3 bases outside the gene matches. The CDR3 runs to 16 residues.

This clonotype turned up a few times. In a library made to pick up alpha chains, this beta chain is a stray read with a size that means little. In DNA, the CDR3 is TGTGCCAGCAGCCCTGGGACCACCGGGGAGCTGTTTTTT. Its translation: CASSPGTTGELFF. This sequence joins TRBV28 and TRBJ2-2; either TRBD1 or TRBD2 may fit D (5 bases each). The germline V and J ends were trimmed by 6 bases and 4 bases, with 9 bases remaining between them. The CDR3 totals 13 residues. Germline V lookup: CDR1 MDHEN, CDR2 SYDVKM. The whole variable domain, filled in from reference TRBV28 and TRBJ2-2, reads DVKVTQSSRYLVKRTGEKVFLECVQDMDHENMFWYRQDPGLGLRLIYFSYDVKMKEKGDIPEGYSVSREKKERFSLILESASTNQTSMYLCASSPGTTGELFFGEGSRLTVL.

This clonotype was seen only once. This beta chain is an off-target read within a library intended for alpha chains, so its frequency means little. This rearrangement joins TRBV7-9 to TRBJ1-4, with no clear D. The CDR3 sequence is 14 residues long. Germline-derived CDR1 and CDR2 are SEHNR and FQNEAQ (reference sequence). Trimming removed 6 bases from V and 6 bases from J, with 14 bases in between. CDR3 region: CASRKQGADEKLFF. The CDR3 DNA sequence: TGTGCCAGCAGGAAACAAGGCGCCGATGAAAAACTGTTTTTT. The complete variable domain, with remaining parts taken from reference TRBV7-9 and TRBJ1-4, reads DTGVSQNPRHKITKRGQNVTFRCDPISEHNRLYWYRQTLGQGPEFLTYFQNEAQLEKSRLLSDRFSAERPKGSFSTLEIQRTEQGDSAMYLCASRKQGADEKLFFGSGTQLSVL.

A remark on this clonotype: Little can be read into the size of this beta chain, an off-target read in a library designed for alpha chains. The V call is TRBV7-2, the J call TRBJ1-6, with D possibly being TRBD1 (5 bases). This CDR3 has 15 amino acids. In germline, CDR1 is SGHTA, CDR2 FQGNSA. V was cut by 1 base and J by 4 bases, with 8 bases left in between. In nucleotides, the CDR3 is TGTGCCAGCAGCTTAGGTCAGGGATATAATTCACCCCTCCACTTT. Its translation is CASSLGQGYNSPLHF.

Notes on this clonotype: This beta chain is an unintended read in a library built for alpha chains; its size means little. This sequence joins TRBV7-2 and TRBJ1-6, with TRBD1 matching over 9 bases. From germline, CDR1 is SGHTA and CDR2 FQGNSA. The CDR3 sequence is 15 residues long. The junction had 4 bases not matched to a gene; V was cut back by 5 bases and J by 5 bases. CDR3 loop: CASSQRQGDNSPLHF. The CDR3 coding sequence is TGTGCCAGCAGCCAACGACAGGGGGATAATTCACCCCTCCACTTT.

On this clonotype: This beta chain is a stray read from a library made for alpha chains; its abundance is not meaningful. The chain uses TRBV4-1 and TRBJ2-1, with 8 bases that match TRBD2. The germline gives CDR1 MGHRA, CDR2 YSYEKL. CDR3 length equals 16 residues. The J segment lost 6 bases and the V segment lost 1 base, leaving 8 bases of the junction unmatched. The DNA of the CDR3 is TGCGCCAGCAGCCAAGTGACTAGCGTAATGGGCAATGAGCAGTTCTTC. Protein product: CASSQVTSVMGNEQFF.

As for this clonotype: This beta chain is a stray sequence in a library constructed for alpha chains; its clone size is not meaningful. The chain couples TRBV5-4 to TRBJ2-1, with D hard to call. The CDR3 covers 12 residues. The V gene lost 1 base and the J gene lost 8 bases, with 7 bases spanning the gap. The germline V gene encodes CDR1 SGHNT and CDR2 YYREEE (reference sequence). This CDR3 reads CASSLNLDEQFF. CDR3 DNA: TGTGCCAGCAGCTTGAACCTCGATGAGCAGTTCTTC.

This clonotype has a handful of counts. Because the library targeted alpha chains, this beta chain is an off-target read whose size means little. The CDR3 coding sequence is TGTGCCAGCAGTTTATCCAGGGGAAGGACCGGGGAGCTGTTTTTT. Translation: CASSLSRGRTGELFF. The rearrangement joins TRBV27 to TRBJ2-2; D is possibly TRBD1 (6 bases). The length of the CDR3 is 15 residues. V was trimmed by 0 bases and J by 5 bases, leaving 10 bases between them. Germline V CDR1 and CDR2: MNHEY, SMNVEV (reference sequence).

This clonotype came up a few times. With the library built for alpha chains, this beta chain is off target and its frequency is not meaningful. The CDR3 DNA follows: TGTGCCAGCAGCTTAGACAGGAGCACTGAAGCTTTCTTT. Encoded protein: CASSLDRSTEAFF. The rearrangement uses TRBV7-9 and TRBJ1-1, with a tentative D call TRBD1 (5 bases). The CDR3 totals 13 residues. The germline CDR1 and CDR2 sequences are SEHNR and FQNEAQ (reference sequence). Trimming removed 1 base from V and 4 bases from J, with 7 bases in between.

Regarding this clonotype: With the library built for alpha chains, this beta chain is off target and its frequency is not meaningful. The CDR3 reads CSVTGGRNTEAFF. In nucleotides, the CDR3 is TGCAGCGTCACAGGGGGTAGGAACACTGAAGCTTTCTTT. The J gene is TRBJ1-1, the V gene TRBV29-1; TRBD1 matches at 8 bases. Germline V gene sequence: CDR1 SQVTM, CDR2 ANQGSEA. This CDR3 is 13 amino acids long. After removal of 6 bases from V and 1 base from J, the junction contained 4 bases not matched to a gene.

As for this clonotype: A library prepared for alpha chains yielded this beta chain as an off-target read; its size is of little meaning. The chain combines TRBV28 with TRBJ2-6; D gene uncertain. Germline CDR1 and CDR2: MDHEN and SYDVKM. This CDR3 contains 14 residues. V was clipped by 6 bases and J by 0 bases, with 6 bases between them. The DNA of the CDR3 is TGTGCCAGCAGCATGTACTCTGGGGCCAACGTCCTGACTTTC. As protein: CASSMYSGANVLTF.